This T cell receptor (beta chain) was sequenced in a study of response to subunit inactivated influenza vaccine. For this clonotype: Its antigen remains unknown.

Overall study findings and caveats: New T cells are recruited in small numbers by each seasonal influenza vaccination, according to the authors' suggestion.

The ends were cut back, 1 base at V and 1 base at J, with 11 bases in the middle. Germline V gene sequence: CDR1 SGHRS, CDR2 YFSETQ. This CDR3 region has 16 residues. TCRdb ran MiXCR on the RT-PCR reads and lists one entry per CDR3 protein. The data contain 530,000 or so distinct CDR3 sequences, 10% to 15% of them singletons. The chain couples TRBV5-1 to TRBJ2-2; maybe TRBD1 (5 bases). The receptor's source is a man aged 45 to 65 who received an inactivated influenza vaccine. This material consisted of PBMCs from blood, taken on the day of vaccination. The CDR3 loop reads CASSLRADRNTGELFF. CDR3 DNA sequence: TGCGCCAGCAGCTTGCGGGCTGACAGGAACACCGGGGAGCTGTTTTTT.